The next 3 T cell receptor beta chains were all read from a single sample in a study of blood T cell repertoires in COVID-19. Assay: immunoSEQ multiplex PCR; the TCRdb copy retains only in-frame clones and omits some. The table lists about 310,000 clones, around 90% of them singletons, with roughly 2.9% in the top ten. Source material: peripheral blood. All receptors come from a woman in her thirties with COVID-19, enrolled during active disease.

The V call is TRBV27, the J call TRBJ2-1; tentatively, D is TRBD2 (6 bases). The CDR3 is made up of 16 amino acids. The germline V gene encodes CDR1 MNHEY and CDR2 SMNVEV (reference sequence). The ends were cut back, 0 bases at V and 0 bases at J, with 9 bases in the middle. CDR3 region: CASSLSRESSYNEQFF. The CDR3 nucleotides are TGTGCCAGCAGTTTATCCCGGGAGAGCTCCTACAATGAGCAGTTCTTC.

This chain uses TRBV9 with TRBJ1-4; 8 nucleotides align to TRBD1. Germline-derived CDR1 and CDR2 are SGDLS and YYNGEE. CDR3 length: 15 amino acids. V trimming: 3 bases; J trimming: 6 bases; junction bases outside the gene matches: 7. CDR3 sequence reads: CASSGNRGDDEKLFF. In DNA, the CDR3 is TGTGCCAGCAGCGGAAACAGGGGGGACGATGAAAAACTGTTTTTT.

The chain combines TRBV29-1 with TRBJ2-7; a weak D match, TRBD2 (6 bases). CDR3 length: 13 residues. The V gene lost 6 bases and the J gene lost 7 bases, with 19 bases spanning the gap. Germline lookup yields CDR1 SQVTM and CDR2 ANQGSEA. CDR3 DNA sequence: TGCAGCGTCCAGACGGACCTCGGGGGTGAGCAGTACTTC. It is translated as CSVQTDLGGEQYF.